This TCR beta chain emerged from a study of read filtering for tumor transcriptome and immune sequencing. Study at large: The cohort had over 16 men and more than 13 women aged roughly 47 to 90, mean about 70 years. Transcriptome libraries were built from DNase-treated RNA. RNA-seq yielded only roughly 85 to 1,400 TCR reads, IR-seq about 4 to 10.27 million.

This clonotype occurred many times. This library used roughly 400 ng RNA and molecular barcoded adaptors spanning alpha/delta and beta/gamma chains. One entry per CDR3 protein, called by TCRdb with MiXCR from the reads. The data show some 38,000 distinct CDR3 sequences, 14% seen once. V was shortened by 1 base and J by 4 bases, with 16 bases between the two germline ends. This CDR3 has 16 residues. The V gene's germline CDR1 is LGHDT and CDR2 YNNKEL (reference sequence). Every patient had bone marrow sampled while the disease was active. The sample was a population of CD138-negative cells sorted from bone marrow. The chain recombines TRBV3-1 with TRBJ2-5; D possibly matches TRBD1 or TRBD2 (6 bases each). The TCR sequence derives from a donor aged 40 or over with multiple myeloma. CDR3 nucleotides: TGTGCCAGCAGCCAAGGAACGGGGGACATCGGAGAGACCCAGTACTTC. Its translation: CASSQGTGDIGETQYF.